This is a list of T cell receptor beta chains from one sample in a study of metastatic and nonmetastatic thyroid tumors. Via MiXCR, TCRdb re-called the PCR reads. Altogether 20,000 to 25,000 clones are present, about 16% being singletons, with the ten largest covering approximately 21%. The sample consisted of blood. These receptors were taken from a male donor with papillary thyroid cancer or a benign thyroid nodule (not recorded which). Some clones in this sample may be carry-over from other donors' samples. Both conserved end residues are trimmed from each CDR3. D genes are given only for firm matches.

TRBJ2-3,TRBV4-1,NA,ASSQALDTQY
TRBJ2-1,TRBV2,NA,ASKFTGIVAVYNEQF
TRBJ1-6,TRBV27,TRBD1,ASSPRQGLLNSPLH
TRBJ2-7,TRBV30,TRBD1,ACDRGSYEQY
TRBJ2-6,TRBV13,NA,ASSHYVTSVTSGANVLT
TRBJ1-6,TRBV5-8,NA,ASSLDKGGVYSPLH
TRBJ1-2,TRBV6-1,NA,ASSERGGYGYT
TRBJ2-3,TRBV20-1,NA,SAAPGKVTDTQY
TRBJ1-5,TRBV6-1,NA,ASSEWVFRSNQPQH
TRBJ2-3,TRBV5-4,TRBD2,ASSPGGSGGDTQY
TRBJ1-2,TRBV11-2,TRBD1,ASSLGLGQGVVGYT
TRBJ1-4,TRBV18,NA,ASSPPGRSEKLF
TRBJ2-3,TRBV11-2,TRBD2,ASSLGLAGGSSDTQY
TRBJ1-1,TRBV5-1,NA,ASRPRLDGEAF
TRBJ2-7,TRBV20-1,NA,SARNQFYEQY
TRBJ1-1,TRBV12-3/TRBV12-4,TRBD1,ASSLSPRTGSDTEAF
TRBJ1-6,TRBV30,NA,AWSVNSPLH
TRBJ2-1,TRBV19,NA,ASSIGGDYNEQF
TRBJ2-3,TRBV28,NA,ARSRGRTDTQY
TRBJ2-7,TRBV13,NA,ASSLANLLGEQY
TRBJ2-7,TRBV6-1,NA,ASSLDGCASYEQY
TRBJ2-2,TRBV7-3,TRBD2,ASTSGTSGRGYTGELF
TRBJ1-6,TRBV7-3,NA,ASSSGLRNSPLH
TRBJ1-6,TRBV3-1,TRBD1,ASSPRGQNSPLH
TRBJ1-1,TRBV11-2,TRBD1,ASRTAPRTGGFTEAF
TRBJ2-7,TRBV6-2/TRBV6-3,NA,ASSYGEIYEQY
TRBJ2-1,TRBV9,TRBD2,ASSVEGTSGSLSYNEQF
TRBJ1-1,TRBV11-2,TRBD1,ASSSLGTVEAF
TRBJ2-5,TRBV28,NA,ASSLTLRPGTQY
TRBJ1-1,TRBV7-3,NA,ASSPTGATEAF
TRBJ1-1,TRBV2,NA,ASSALTANTEAF
TRBJ1-4,TRBV30,NA,AWSVLPTQREKLF
TRBJ2-2,TRBV6-1,TRBD2,ASSGLAGANTGELF
TRBJ2-7,TRBV7-8,NA,ASSRVAGRGEQY
TRBJ2-6,TRBV28,NA,ASRQRDGANVLT
TRBJ1-1,TRBV14,TRBD1,ASSYRTGSNTEAF
TRBJ2-6,TRBV5-1,NA,ASGISGANVLN
TRBJ2-7,TRBV5-1,NA,ASSRRGGAADEQY
TRBJ1-2,TRBV28,NA,ASSPTDSNYGYT
TRBJ2-2,TRBV20-1,NA,SVLPGTVNTGELF
TRBJ2-3,TRBV5-1,NA,ASSNDGDTQY
TRBJ2-6,TRBV19,NA,ASSIEGGSGANVLT
TRBJ2-1,TRBV27,TRBD2,ASSQGLAGYNEQF
TRBJ2-2,TRBV24-1,TRBD2,ATSEAGRVGELF
TRBJ2-5,TRBV7-9,TRBD2,ASGGQGSSGGQETQY
TRBJ2-3,TRBV7-9,NA,ASRGTPRADTQY
TRBJ2-7,TRBV15,TRBD1,ATSLRQGGEQY
TRBJ2-7,TRBV11-3,NA,ASSPGTGCGEQY
TRBJ2-1,TRBV14,NA,ASSQVGGSEQF
TRBJ2-3,TRBV27,TRBD1,ASSSRDRGRDTQY
TRBJ2-3,TRBV3-1,TRBD2,ASSQVSGSGTDTQY
TRBJ2-2,TRBV27,TRBD1,ASSRDRGGTGELF
TRBJ2-1,TRBV7-3,NA,ASSQNYNEQF
TRBJ2-3,TRBV6-4,TRBD2,ASSDRLAGPDTQY
TRBJ2-7,TRBV28,NA,ASSLTGIAPYEQY
TRBJ2-7,TRBV6-1,NA,ASATHYLAVYEQY
TRBJ1-2,TRBV2,NA,ASSDLGGGYT
TRBJ1-3,TRBV18,NA,ASSPPSRIVSGNTIY
TRBJ2-7,TRBV6-1,TRBD2,VSRDSGTRPIEQY
TRBJ1-2,TRBV6-1,NA,ASSELLLRRTVVRGYT